Each of the 7 T cell receptor beta chains below was sequenced from the same sample in a study of T-cell memory formation after mild COVID-19. TCRdb reanalysed the 5' RACE reads using MiXCR and keeps one entry per CDR3 protein. The top ten hold 3% to 4.5% of the sample, which has about 200,000 distinct CDR3 sequences, over 9.5% seen once. The sample was PBMCs or a T cell subset sorted from them (not recorded which). The receptors originated from a man between 18 and 29 years old who had mild COVID-19 (a few samples of this study predate the infection). Cell type and time point are not known.

This chain connects TRBV5-1 to TRBJ2-7; D unresolved. The V gene's germline CDR1 is SGHRS and CDR2 YFSETQ. V lost 5 bases and J 0 bases, leaving 18 bases between the germline ends. This CDR3 comprises 16 residues. CDR3 protein: CASSLPGAGDSYEQYF. CDR3 in DNA: TGCGCCAGCAGTCTCCCGGGCGCAGGAGACTCCTACGAGCAGTACTTC.

The genes are TRBV27 and TRBJ2-2; D assignment may be TRBD1 or TRBD2 (5 bases each). Germline V gene lookup returns CDR1 MNHEY and CDR2 SMNVEV (reference sequence). The CDR3 covers 18 residues. V gave up 3 bases and J gave up 3 bases, with 20 bases separating them. The CDR3 spells CASSFGRFSRGYTGELFF. Here the CDR3 DNA reads TGTGCCAGCAGTTTCGGGCGTTTTTCTCGGGGCTACACCGGGGAGCTGTTTTTT.

The V call is TRBV28, the J call TRBJ2-7; perhaps TRBD2 as D (6 bases). CDR1 MDHEN and CDR2 SYDVKM come from the germline V gene. The CDR3 is 13 amino acids. V shed 4 bases and J shed 0 bases, with 7 bases lying between them. The CDR3 sequence: CASSSGLSYEQYV. The CDR3 nucleotides read TGTGCCAGCAGTTCGGGACTCTCCTACGAGCAGTACGTC.

This clonotype was detected only a few times. The V call is TRBV4-1, the J call TRBJ2-5; possible D gene TRBD1, 6 bases. The CDR3 is 13 residues long. The V end was cut by 1 base, the J end by 10 bases, with 13 bases between. The germline CDR1 and CDR2 sequences are MGHRA and YSYEKL. CDR3 sequence (DNA): TGCGCCAGCAGCCAAGTGAAGGGGGTGGGCCAGTACTTC. Residues: CASSQVKGVGQYF.

This clonotype was recorded at least ten times. The chain combines TRBV4-3 with TRBJ1-6; no clear D gene. The germline gives CDR1 LGHNA, CDR2 YSLEER. The CDR3 is made up of 14 amino acids. V shed 4 bases and J shed 3 bases, with 7 bases lying between them. CDR3 in amino acids: CASSPDFYNSPLHF. CDR3 DNA sequence: TGCGCCAGCAGCCCGGACTTCTATAATTCACCCCTCCACTTT.

This clonotype appeared many times. V gene TRBV4-2 combines with J gene TRBJ2-3, with D unresolved. This CDR3 comprises 15 residues. The V gene lost 4 bases and the J gene lost 0 bases, with 11 bases spanning the gap. Germline CDR1 LGHNA, CDR2 YNFKEQ. CDR3 sequence reads: CASSPGFQSTDTQYF. The CDR3 coding sequence is TGTGCCAGCAGCCCTGGGTTCCAAAGCACAGATACGCAGTATTTT.

This clonotype was seen more than once but under ten times. The CDR3 protein is CASSGGPSGYNEQFF. The DNA for the CDR3 is TGCGCCAGCAGTGGGGGACCATCGGGCTACAATGAGCAGTTCTTC. The chain links TRBV10-2 to TRBJ2-1; D assignment may be TRBD1 or TRBD2 (5 bases each). CDR1 and CDR2 from the germline V gene are WSHSY and SAAADI. The V end was cut by 4 bases, the J end by 3 bases, with 13 bases between. The CDR3 consists of 15 residues.